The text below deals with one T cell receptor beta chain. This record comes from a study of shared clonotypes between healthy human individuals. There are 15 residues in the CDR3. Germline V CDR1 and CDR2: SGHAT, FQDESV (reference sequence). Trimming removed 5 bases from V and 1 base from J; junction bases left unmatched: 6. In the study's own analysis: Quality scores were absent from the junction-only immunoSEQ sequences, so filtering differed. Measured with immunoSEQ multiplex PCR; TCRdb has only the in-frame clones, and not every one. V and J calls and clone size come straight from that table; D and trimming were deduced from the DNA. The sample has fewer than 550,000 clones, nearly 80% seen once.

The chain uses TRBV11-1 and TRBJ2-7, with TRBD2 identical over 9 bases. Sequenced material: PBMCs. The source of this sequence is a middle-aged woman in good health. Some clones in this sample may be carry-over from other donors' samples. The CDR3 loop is CASSRLAGGSYEQYF. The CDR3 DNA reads TGTGCCAGCAGCCGTCTGGCGGGAGGGTCCTACGAGCAGTACTTC.